This TCR beta chain derives from a study of T cell clusters in autoimmune cytopenias. General study findings and limits: Exclusive TRB clusters were almost three-fold more numerous in healthy donors than in active autoimmune hepatitis.

TRB rearrangements were amplified by touch-down multiplex PCR with mixed TRB-A/B primers. TCRdb re-called the multiplex PCR reads and gives one entry per CDR3 protein, without DNA. The sample shows thousands of distinct CDR3 sequences, and roughly 7.1% sits with its ten largest clones. As regards this clonotype: Its antigen is not identified.

The CDR3 is 14 amino acids. The germline V gene has CDR1 WNHNN and CDR2 SYGVQD (reference sequence). Approximately 36,000 genome equivalents of blood DNA were amplified for TRB. The sample was also linked to a second study, of T cell repertoires in aging, cancer and after chemotherapy.

Input material: peripheral blood. This receptor was obtained from a human donor in good health. This sequence joins TRBV10-1 and TRBJ2-7; checking the TCRdb D call of TRBD1 is not possible without DNA. This CDR3 is CASSGQGSTYEQYF.